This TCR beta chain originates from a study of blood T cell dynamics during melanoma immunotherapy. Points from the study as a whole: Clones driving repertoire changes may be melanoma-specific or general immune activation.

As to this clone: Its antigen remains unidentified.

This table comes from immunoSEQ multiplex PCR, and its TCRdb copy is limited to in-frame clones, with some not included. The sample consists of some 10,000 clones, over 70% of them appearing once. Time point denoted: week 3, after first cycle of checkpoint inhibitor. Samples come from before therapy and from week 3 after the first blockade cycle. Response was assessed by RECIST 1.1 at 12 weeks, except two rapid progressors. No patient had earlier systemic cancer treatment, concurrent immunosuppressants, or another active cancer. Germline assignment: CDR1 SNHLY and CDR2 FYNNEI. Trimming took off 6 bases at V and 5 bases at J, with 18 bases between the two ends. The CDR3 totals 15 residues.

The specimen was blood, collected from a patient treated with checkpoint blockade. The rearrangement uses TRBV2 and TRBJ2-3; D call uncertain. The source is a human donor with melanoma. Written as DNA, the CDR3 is TGTGCCAGCAGCCTGGGCCGGAGCTCCCGAGATACGCAGTATTTT. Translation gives CASSLGRSSRDTQYF.